The 10 T cell receptor beta chains below were found in one sample sequenced in a study of PD-L1 blockade in urothelial cancer. Clones were sequenced by immunoSEQ multiplex PCR, and TCRdb holds only the in-frame ones, with some missing. The table has about 30,000 clones, more than 75% seen once. Sequenced material: PBMCs, taken around atezolizumab (anti-PD-L1) treatment. The receptors come from a man aged 45-65 years with urothelial cancer.

This chain uses TRBV6-6 with TRBJ1-2; 8 nucleotides line up with TRBD1. With V trimmed by 5 bases and J by 7 bases, 12 bases remained unmatched. Germline-derived CDR1 and CDR2 are MNHNY and SVGAGI (reference sequence). The CDR3 has 15 residues. CDR3 in DNA: TGTGCCAGCAGTCGCCCCGGGACAGGAATCTTTGGCTACACCTTC. It yields the protein CASSRPGTGIFGYTF.

The chain combines TRBV19 with TRBJ2-1, with D perhaps matching TRBD2 (6 bases). The CDR3 is 16 amino acids. V was clipped by 1 base and J by 8 bases, with 18 bases between them. CDR1 is LNHDA, CDR2 SQIVND, per germline (reference sequence). In DNA, the CDR3 is TGTGCCAGTAGTATAGTGCCAGGGAGGTCAAGTGATGAGCAGTTCTTC. This encodes CASSIVPGRSSDEQFF.

V is TRBV15 and J is TRBJ1-5; D remains unclear. The CDR3 runs to 18 residues. Deletions cut 1 base from V and 2 bases from J, with 18 bases between. Germline V lookup: CDR1 LNHNV, CDR2 YYDKDF (reference sequence). The CDR3 DNA reads as TGTGCCACCAGCAGAGGCCTAGTCGGGTCAAGCGGCAATCAGCCCCAGCATTTT. Protein sequence: CATSRGLVGSSGNQPQHF. Based on the CDR3 plus reference TRBV15 and TRBJ1-5, the full variable domain is DAMVIQNPRYQVTQFGKPVTLSCSQTLNHNVMYWYQQKSSQAPKLLFHYYDKDFNNEADTPDNFQSRRPNTSFCFLDIRSPGLGDTAMYLCATSRGLVGSSGNQPQHFGDGTRLSIL.

As concerns this clone: Other DNA sequences of this sample code for an identical CDR3. The chain links TRBV7-8 to TRBJ1-4, with TRBD1 matching over 11 bases. The CDR3 loop spans 15 amino acids. Germline assignment: CDR1 SGHVS and CDR2 FQNEAQ. J gave up 8 bases and V 3 bases, and 5 bases lay outside the gene matches. The CDR3 DNA is TGTGCCAGCAGCTTTCGCCGGGACAGGGGGGAAAAACTGTTTTTT. Translated, it gives CASSFRRDRGEKLFF.

The genes are TRBV28 and TRBJ2-2; TRBD2 might be the D (5 bases). The CDR3 is made up of 15 amino acids. The germline V gene has CDR1 MDHEN and CDR2 SYDVKM. V dropped 8 bases and J dropped 0 bases, with 13 bases sitting between them. The CDR3 region has the DNA TGTGCCAGCCGACGACGGGAACCGAACACCGGGGAGCTGTTTTTT. The encoded protein is CASRRREPNTGELFF.

The CDR3 DNA is TGTGCCAGCAGCTTAGCTGGGGGGGCAGCCTCAAGCTCCTACAATGAGCAGTTCTTC. This translates into CASSLAGGAASSSYNEQFF. The chain couples TRBV7-9 to TRBJ2-1, with TRBD2 as a possible D gene (7 bases). The V gene lost 0 bases and the J gene lost 0 bases, with 18 bases spanning the gap. This CDR3 is built from 19 residues. The germline CDR1 and CDR2 sequences are SEHNR and FQNEAQ (reference sequence).

This chain uses TRBV7-9 with TRBJ1-5; D is possibly TRBD1 (6 bases). This CDR3 has 14 residues. V lost 3 bases and J 5 bases, leaving 11 bases between the germline ends. The germline CDR1 and CDR2 sequences are SEHNR and FQNEAQ (reference sequence). CDR3 coding DNA: TGTGCCAGCAGCTTGAGAGGGGGGGATCAGCCCCAGCATTTT. Protein sequence: CASSLRGGDQPQHF.

V usage is TRBV15 and J usage is TRBJ1-1; 12 bases match TRBD1. With V trimmed by 4 bases and J by 2 bases, 8 bases remained unmatched. Per germline, CDR1 LNHNV and CDR2 YYDKDF (reference sequence). The CDR3 is 17 amino acids. For the CDR3, the DNA is TGTGCCACCAGCACCCGGGACAGGGGGCGGGGTAACACTGAAGCTTTCTTT. Translation: CATSTRDRGRGNTEAFF.

This clone was seen a single time. The V and J genes are TRBV18 and TRBJ1-3; D not certain. The germline V gene encodes CDR1 KGHSH and CDR2 LQKENI. The CDR3 spans 13 residues. V gave up 3 bases and J gave up 3 bases, with 6 bases separating them. The CDR3 sequence: CASSPEGGNTIYF. The CDR3 coding sequence is TGTGCCAGCTCACCGGAGGGTGGAAACACCATATATTTT.

This chain joins TRBV19 and TRBJ2-7, with TRBD1 matching over 8 bases. The CDR3 has 14 amino acids. The junction had 5 bases not matched to a gene; V was cut back by 3 bases and J by 4 bases. The germline V gene has CDR1 LNHDA and CDR2 SQIVND (reference sequence). As DNA, the CDR3 is TGTGCCAGTAGTATCGGACAGGGATCATACGAGCAGTACTTC. This encodes CASSIGQGSYEQYF.